One TCR beta chain is described in this entry. Antigen specificity is unknown. The entry originates in a study of T cell clusters in autoimmune cytopenias. Background on the study: Per sample, median TRB depth was approximately 48,000 reads, yielding a median around 2,400 distinct clonotypes. General study points: TRB repertoire shifts in secondary cytopenia and chronic lymphocytic leukemia mostly reflected lymphoma, not autoimmunity. Active autoimmune hepatitis patients had around 3-fold fewer exclusive TRB clusters than healthy donors. Clustering suggested that physiological T cell clusters were missing in primary autoimmune cytopenia patients.

Each sample's input was 250 ng genomic DNA, 35,000 to 40,000 genome equivalents. CDR1 is SGHRS and CDR2 is YFSETQ in the germline V gene. The CDR3 length is 14 residues. TRB rearrangements were amplified by touch-down multiplex PCR with mixed TRB-A/B primers. TCRdb processed the multiplex PCR reads again and assigns one entry to each CDR3 protein, with no DNA. The repertoire table contains under 15,000 distinct CDR3 sequences. This chain joins TRBV5-1 and TRBJ1-5; TCRdb names TRBD1, which stays unverified in the absence of DNA. This sequence originates from a human donor with an autoimmune cytopenia or autoimmune hepatitis (not recorded which). The sequencing sample was made of peripheral blood. CDR3 in amino acids: CASSTDSNSGPQHF. The full variable domain, completed using reference TRBV5-1 and TRBJ1-5, is KAGVTQTPRYLIKTRGQQVTLSCSPISGHRSVSWYQQTPGQGLQFLFEYFSETQRNKGNFPGRFSGRQFSNSRSEMNVSTLELGDSALYLCASSTDSNSGPQHFGDGTRLSIL.